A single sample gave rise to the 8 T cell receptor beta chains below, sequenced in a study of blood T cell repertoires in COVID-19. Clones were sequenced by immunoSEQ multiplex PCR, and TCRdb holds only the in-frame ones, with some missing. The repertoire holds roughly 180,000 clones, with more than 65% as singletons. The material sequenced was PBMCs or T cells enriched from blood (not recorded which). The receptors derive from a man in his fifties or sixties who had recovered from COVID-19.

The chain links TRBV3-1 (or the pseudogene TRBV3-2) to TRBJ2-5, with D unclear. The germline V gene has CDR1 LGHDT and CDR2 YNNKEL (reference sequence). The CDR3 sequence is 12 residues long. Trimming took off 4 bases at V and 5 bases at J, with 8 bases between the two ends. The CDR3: CASSRTRETQYF. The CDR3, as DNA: TGTGCCAGCAGCCGCACTCGGGAGACCCAGTACTTC.

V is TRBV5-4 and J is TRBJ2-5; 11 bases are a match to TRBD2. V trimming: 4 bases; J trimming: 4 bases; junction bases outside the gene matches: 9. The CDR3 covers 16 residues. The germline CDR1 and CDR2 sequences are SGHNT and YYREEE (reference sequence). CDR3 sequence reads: CASSTRLAGSLETQYF. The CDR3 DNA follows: TGTGCCAGCAGCACAAGACTAGCGGGATCCTTAGAGACCCAGTACTTC.

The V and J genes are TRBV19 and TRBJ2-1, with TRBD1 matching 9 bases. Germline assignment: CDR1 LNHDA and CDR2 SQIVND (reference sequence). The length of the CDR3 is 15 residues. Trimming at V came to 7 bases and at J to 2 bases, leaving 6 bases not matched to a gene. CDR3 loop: CASTMTGGAYNEQFF. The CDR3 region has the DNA TGTGCCAGTACTATGACAGGGGGAGCCTACAATGAGCAGTTCTTC.

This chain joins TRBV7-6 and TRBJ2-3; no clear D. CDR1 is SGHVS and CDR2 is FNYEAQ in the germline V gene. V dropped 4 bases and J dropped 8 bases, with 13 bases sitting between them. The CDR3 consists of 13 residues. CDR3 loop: CASSSGDSGTQYF. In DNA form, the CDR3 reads TGTGCCAGCAGCTCCGGCGACTCCGGTACGCAGTATTTT.

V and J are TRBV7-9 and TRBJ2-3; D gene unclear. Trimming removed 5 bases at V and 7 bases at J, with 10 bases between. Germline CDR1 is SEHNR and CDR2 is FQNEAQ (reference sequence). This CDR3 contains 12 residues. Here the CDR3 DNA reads TGTGCCAGCAGCGCCCCGAGGAATACGCAGTATTTT. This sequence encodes CASSAPRNTQYF.

The CDR3 DNA sequence: TGTGCCAGCAGCCCAGGTGATGGTCAGCCCCAGCATTTT. Translation: CASSPGDGQPQHF. This chain uses TRBV3-1 (or the pseudogene TRBV3-2) with TRBJ1-5; D gene unclear. Germline V gene sequence: CDR1 LGHDT, CDR2 YNNKEL (reference sequence). This CDR3 has 13 residues. V lost 4 bases and J lost 6, with 10 bases in between.

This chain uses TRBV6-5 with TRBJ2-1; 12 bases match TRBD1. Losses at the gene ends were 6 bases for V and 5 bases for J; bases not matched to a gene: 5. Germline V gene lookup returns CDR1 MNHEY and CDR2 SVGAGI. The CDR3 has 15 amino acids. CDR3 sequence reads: CASSRGQGANNEQFF. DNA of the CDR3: TGTGCCAGCAGCCGGGGACAGGGGGCGAACAATGAGCAGTTCTTC.

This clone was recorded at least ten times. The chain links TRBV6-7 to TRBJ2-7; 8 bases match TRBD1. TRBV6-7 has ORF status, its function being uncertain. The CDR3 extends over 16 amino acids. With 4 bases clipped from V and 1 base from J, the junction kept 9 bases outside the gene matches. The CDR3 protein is CASSSPAWTGSYEQYF. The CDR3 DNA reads TGTGCCAGCAGTTCCCCCGCCTGGACAGGGTCCTACGAGCAGTACTTC.